A selection of T cell receptor beta chains follows, all from one sample in a study of T cell clones after liver transplantation. Clones were read by immunoSEQ multiplex PCR, and TCRdb kept only the in-frame ones, dropping some. The table records 55,000 to 80,000 clones, 90% of them present only once. Sequences were derived from CD4+ T cells from blood, sampled before liver transplant. The receptors here all came from a human donor who received a liver transplant. Each CDR3 is given with its conserved first and last residue. The D gene is left open where the match is weak. A clone size is listed for some rows: how often the clone was seen (once, few, many), or a class if it is expanded.

V,D,J,size,CDR3,DNA
TRBV5-6,.,TRBJ2-5,.,CASSSGLRRETQYF,TGTGCCAGCAGCTCAGGACTCCGGCGGGAGACCCAGTACTTC
TRBV5-6,.,TRBJ2-7,.,CASSFTGEAEQYF,TGTGCCAGCAGCTTTACAGGGGAGGCCGAGCAGTACTTC
TRBV28,.,TRBJ2-7,.,CASSLSSPGSEQYF,TGTGCCAGCAGTTTGAGTTCTCCCGGGAGCGAGCAGTACTTC
TRBV5-1,.,TRBJ2-2,.,CASSLGVQAGELFF,TGCGCCAGCAGCTTGGGGGTACAGGCCGGGGAGCTGTTTTTT
TRBV5-1,.,TRBJ1-3,.,CASSDRSSGNTIYF,TGCGCCAGCAGCGATCGAAGCTCTGGAAACACCATATATTTT
TRBV10-2,TRBD1,TRBJ2-7,.,CASRTGEPGSYEQYF,TGCGCCAGCAGAACAGGGGAACCAGGGTCCTACGAGCAGTACTTC
TRBV18,TRBD2,TRBJ2-1,.,CASSPPSRGDEQFF,TGTGCCAGCTCACCACCCTCGCGGGGGGATGAGCAGTTCTTC
TRBV7-9,.,TRBJ2-3,.,CASSPGRADTQYF,TGTGCCAGCAGCCCCGGGCGAGCAGATACGCAGTATTTT
TRBV28,.,TRBJ2-7,.,CASSLVGTMGGQYF,TGTGCCAGCAGTTTGGTGGGAACCATGGGAGGGCAGTACTTC
TRBV30,.,TRBJ1-3,medium-sized,CAWRSPGSGNTIYF,TGTGCCTGGAGATCCCCCGGATCAGGAAACACCATATATTTT
TRBV7-9,.,TRBJ1-1,.,CASSSRGLTDGYVSTEAFF,TGTGCCAGCAGCTCAAGGGGGTTAACGGACGGGTACGTAAGCACTGAAGCTTTCTTT
TRBV15,.,TRBJ2-1,.,CATSSGYNEQFF,TGTGCCACCAGCAGTGGGTACAATGAGCAGTTCTTC